The clone carrying this T cell receptor beta chain was seen repeatedly, ten times or more. Germline CDR1 is SGHRS and CDR2 is YFSETQ. J was trimmed by 2 bases and V by 1 base; bases with no gene match: 3. The CDR3 sequence is 16 residues long. TCRdb reprocessed the RT-PCR reads with MiXCR, giving one entry per CDR3 protein. The sample shows more than 550,000 distinct CDR3 sequences, 14% of them seen only once. The chain uses TRBV5-1 and TRBJ2-3; 11 bases map to TRBD2. Source material: memory CD4+ T cells from blood. This clonotype was sampled from a female donor in good health, serving as a healthy control. CDR3 residues: CASSLTSGSYTDTQYF. The CDR3, as DNA: TGCGCCAGCAGCTTGACTAGCGGGAGCTACACAGATACGCAGTATTTT.